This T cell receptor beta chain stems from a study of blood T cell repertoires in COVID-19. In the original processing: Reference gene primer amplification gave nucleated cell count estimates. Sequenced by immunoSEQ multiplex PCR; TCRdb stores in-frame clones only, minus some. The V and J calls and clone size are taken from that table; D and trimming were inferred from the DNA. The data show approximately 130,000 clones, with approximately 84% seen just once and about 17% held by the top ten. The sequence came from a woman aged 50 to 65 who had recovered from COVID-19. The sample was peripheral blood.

The DNA for the CDR3 is TGTGCCAGCAGCTGGGGACAGGGAGGGGAAAAACTGTTTTTT. It translates to CASSWGQGGEKLFF. The genes are TRBV5-8 and TRBJ1-4, with TRBD1 identical over 9 bases. After removal of 3 bases from V and 8 bases from J, the junction contained 5 bases not matched to a gene. The CDR3 has 14 amino acids. Germline V lookup: CDR1 SGHTS, CDR2 YDEGEE.